These 29 T cell receptor beta chains came from one sample sequenced in a study of cytomegalovirus exposure and HLA in healthy donors (dated by TCRdb to about 2017). The library relied on the immunoSEQ multiplex PCR assay. What TCRdb holds here is the immuneACCESS table cut down to in-frame rearrangements. Part of the clones is not present; checked against another copy, under half of the missing clones reflect an unresolved V gene, and the others are unexplained. A total of 250,000 to 400,000 clones appear in this sample, 88% of them only once. The ten largest clones take up roughly 0.96% of the sample. Sequenced input: PBMCs. All receptors come from a young man in good health and CMV-seronegative.

V and J are TRBV4-3 and TRBJ1-5; 7 positions match TRBD1. This CDR3 comprises 14 residues. The J segment lost 6 bases and the V segment lost 4 bases, leaving 6 bases of the junction unmatched. CDR1 is LGHNA, CDR2 YSLEER, per germline. CDR3: CASSPDREFQPQHF. The CDR3 nucleotides read TGCGCCAGCAGCCCAGACAGGGAATTTCAGCCCCAGCATTTT.

The rearrangement links TRBV6-6 to TRBJ2-7, with 8 bases fitting TRBD1. The CDR3 is 16 residues long. The ends lost 6 bases at V and 2 bases at J; junction bases unmatched: 12. The germline V gene encodes CDR1 MNHNY and CDR2 SVGAGI (reference sequence). CDR3 coding DNA: TGTGCCAGCAGCCCAGCCCCCGGGACAGGCACCTACGAGCAGTACTTC. Its translation: CASSPAPGTGTYEQYF.

The V and J genes are TRBV5-1 and TRBJ1-2, with D tentatively TRBD1 (5 bases). The CDR3 runs 12 residues. V was cut by 1 base and J by 7 bases, with 8 bases left in between. In germline, CDR1 is SGHRS, CDR2 YFSETQ. CDR3 bases: TGCGCCAGCAGCTTGCAGGGCGCTGGCTACACCTTC. Protein sequence: CASSLQGAGYTF.

The V gene is TRBV19, the J gene TRBJ1-2, with D tentatively TRBD1 (5 bases). The CDR3 length is 15 residues. The V and J ends lost 4 bases and 3 bases respectively, with 15 bases between them. Germline assignment: CDR1 LNHDA and CDR2 SQIVND (reference sequence). In nucleotides, the CDR3 is TGTGCCAGTAGTAAGGATCGGGGGACGTACTATGGCTACACCTTC. This sequence encodes CASSKDRGTYYGYTF. Filled out from reference TRBV19 and TRBJ1-2, the complete variable domain reads DGGITQSPKYLFRKEGQNVTLSCEQNLNHDAMYWYRQDPGQGLRLIYYSQIVNDFQKGDIAEGYSVSREKKESFPLTVTSAQKNPTAFYLCASSKDRGTYYGYTFGSGTRLTVV.

This clone was observed a single time. This chain links TRBV5-1 with TRBJ2-6, with D maybe TRBD1 (6 bases). Trimming took off 0 bases at V and 2 bases at J, with 12 bases between the two ends. The CDR3 contains 17 residues. Germline assignment: CDR1 SGHRS and CDR2 YFSETQ. CDR3 in DNA: TGCGCCAGCAGCTTGGTACAGGGTAAAACTGGGGCCAACGTCCTGACTTTC. It is translated as CASSLVQGKTGANVLTF.

V usage is TRBV5-1 and J usage is TRBJ2-2, with D perhaps matching TRBD2 (6 bases). With 8 bases removed from V and 5 bases from J, the gap between germline ends came to 10 bases. Germline V gene lookup returns CDR1 SGHRS and CDR2 YFSETQ. CDR3 length: 12 residues. CDR3 protein: CASQEGTGELFF. The CDR3, as DNA: TGCGCCAGTCAGGAGGGAACCGGGGAGCTGTTTTTT.

The rearrangement links TRBV2 to TRBJ2-7, with a weak D call TRBD2 (6 bases). V was pared by 0 bases and J by 8 bases, with 14 bases between. The germline V gene encodes CDR1 SNHLY and CDR2 FYNNEI. CDR3 length: 14 residues. The CDR3 DNA is TGTGCCAGCAGTGAAGCGGAGCGTCGGGGGAAGCAGTACTTC. Translated, it gives CASSEAERRGKQYF.

The rearrangement joins TRBV5-1 to TRBJ2-1; 9 bases line up with TRBD2. Germline V lookup: CDR1 SGHRS, CDR2 YFSETQ. With V trimmed by 0 bases and J by 10 bases, 5 bases remained unmatched. This CDR3 spans 14 amino acids. CDR3 loop: CASSLERGAGEQFF. CDR3 sequence (DNA): TGCGCCAGCAGCTTGGAGCGGGGGGCAGGCGAGCAGTTCTTC.

J is TRBJ1-3 and V is TRBV6-6; no clear D gene. Trimming stripped 0 bases from V and 8 bases from J, with 8 bases between. CDR3 length equals 13 residues. In germline, CDR1 is MNHNY, CDR2 SVGAGI (reference sequence). CDR3 nucleotides: TGTGCCAGCAGTTACTCGAAAGTAGACACCATATATTTT. Translating gives CASSYSKVDTIYF.

J is TRBJ2-3 and V is TRBV18; 9 bases fit TRBD1. The CDR3 is made up of 15 amino acids. Germline CDR1 is KGHSH and CDR2 is LQKENI. J was trimmed by 4 bases and V by 8 bases; bases with no gene match: 10. The CDR3 DNA reads TGTGCCAGCCAACGGGGGGACAGGGACGCAGATACGCAGTATTTT. It codes for CASQRGDRDADTQYF.

The V gene is TRBV6-6, the J gene TRBJ2-7; the D gene is possibly TRBD1 (6 bases). Germline V gene sequence: CDR1 MNHNY, CDR2 SVGAGI (reference sequence). The CDR3 contains 15 residues. Between the trimmed V and J ends, which lost 2 bases and 2 bases, there was a span of 13 bases. The CDR3 reads CASSYLGQSTYEQYF. CDR3 bases: TGTGCCAGCAGTTACCTCGGACAGTCAACCTACGAGCAGTACTTC.

This clone was picked up one time. The rearrangement links TRBV19 to TRBJ2-2; 9 bases map to TRBD1. From germline, CDR1 is LNHDA and CDR2 SQIVND (reference sequence). The CDR3 covers 14 residues. V dropped 7 bases and J dropped 4; count of bases not matched to a gene: 4. The CDR3 loop is CASKETGGTGELFF. CDR3 DNA sequence: TGTGCCAGTAAGGAGACAGGGGGCACCGGGGAGCTGTTTTTT. Based on the CDR3 plus reference TRBV19 and TRBJ2-2, the full variable domain is DGGITQSPKYLFRKEGQNVTLSCEQNLNHDAMYWYRQDPGQGLRLIYYSQIVNDFQKGDIAEGYSVSREKKESFPLTVTSAQKNPTAFYLCASKETGGTGELFFGEGSRLTVL.

The table lists this clone with a count of one. The chain combines TRBV7-6 with TRBJ1-6, with TRBD1 matching over 9 bases. After removal of 3 bases from V and 5 bases from J, the junction contained 2 bases not matched to a gene. Germline V gene sequence: CDR1 SGHVS, CDR2 FNYEAQ. The CDR3 consists of 15 residues. The CDR3 reads CASSFRTGDNSPLHF. The CDR3 nucleotides read TGTGCCAGCAGCTTCCGGACAGGGGATAATTCACCCCTCCACTTT.

This chain joins TRBV7-9 and TRBJ1-1; maybe TRBD1 (6 bases). This CDR3 contains 15 residues. V shed 1 base and J shed 5 bases, with 14 bases lying between them. CDR1 is SEHNR and CDR2 is FQNEAQ in the germline V gene (reference sequence). The CDR3 reads CASSLEGQGLTEAFF. The DNA of the CDR3 is TGTGCCAGCAGCTTAGAAGGGCAGGGGTTAACTGAAGCTTTCTTT.

The chain joins TRBV19 to TRBJ1-2; the D gene is possibly TRBD1 (6 bases). Germline CDR1 and CDR2: LNHDA and SQIVND (reference sequence). The length of the CDR3 is 13 residues. V was trimmed by 6 bases and J by 9 bases, leaving 17 bases between them. This CDR3 is CASRGTSDRRYTF. DNA of the CDR3: TGTGCCAGTAGGGGGACATCGGACCGGCGCTACACCTTC.

Notes on this clone: Distinct nucleotide sequences in the sample also encode this CDR3. The chain carries TRBV18 and TRBJ1-1, with 8 positions matching TRBD1. The CDR3 contains 14 residues. CDR1 and CDR2 from the germline V gene are KGHSH and LQKENI. V lost 2 bases and J lost 3; bases outside the gene matches: 2. The DNA for the CDR3 is TGTGCCAGCTCACCAGGACAGGGCCACACTGAAGCTTTCTTT. This gives the protein CASSPGQGHTEAFF.

This rearrangement joins TRBV10-1 to TRBJ2-3; 8 positions agree with TRBD1. Germline V gene data show CDR1 as WNHNN and CDR2 as SYGVQD (reference sequence). Trimming took 9 bases from V and 0 from J; bases not matched to a gene: 8. The CDR3 sequence is 15 residues long. The CDR3 reads CARYRGFISTDTQYF. CDR3 sequence (DNA): TGCGCCAGGTACAGGGGGTTCATCAGCACAGATACGCAGTATTTT.

J is TRBJ2-7 and V is TRBV4-1; a weak D match, TRBD1 (6 bases). CDR3 length: 14 residues. Trimming took 3 bases from V and 6 from J, leaving 15 bases between them. CDR1 MGHRA and CDR2 YSYEKL come from the germline V gene. CDR3 in DNA: TGCGCCAGCAGCCACGCTACAGGGATCCGCGAGCAGTACTTC. Protein sequence: CASSHATGIREQYF.

This clone was seen just once. This chain connects TRBV6-1 to TRBJ2-2; 10 positions match TRBD1. Trimming removed 5 bases from V and 7 bases from J; junction bases left unmatched: 7. The CDR3 is 15 amino acids. CDR1 is MNHNS, CDR2 SASEGT, per germline. In nucleotides, the CDR3 is TGTGCCAGCAGTCACAGACAGGGGGCGATCGGGGAGCTGTTTTTT. Its translation is CASSHRQGAIGELFF.

The chain employs TRBV6-1 and TRBJ2-2; D might be TRBD2 (6 bases). V lost 3 bases, J lost 7 bases, and 12 bases lay in between. This CDR3 region has 14 residues. Germline V lookup: CDR1 MNHNS, CDR2 SASEGT. CDR3 DNA sequence: TGTGCCAGCAGTGATGGAGGGTGGGGCGGGGAGCTGTTTTTT. It yields the protein CASSDGGWGGELFF.

This clone was found once. The CDR3 DNA reads as TGTGCCAGCAGCTTCTCTAGCGGGGGGTTAGAGACCCAGTACTTC. Translating it yields CASSFSSGGLETQYF. This chain connects TRBV5-4 to TRBJ2-5, with TRBD2 identical over 11 bases. There are 15 residues in the CDR3. V gave up 2 bases and J gave up 4 bases; unmatched junction bases: 4. Germline assignment: CDR1 SGHNT and CDR2 YYREEE (reference sequence).

This clone was seen at least ten times. The V and J genes are TRBV11-2 and TRBJ2-7; 11 nucleotides line up with TRBD2. V lost 5 bases, J lost 6 bases, and 12 bases stayed unmatched. This CDR3 has 16 residues. Looked up from germline, CDR1 is SGHAT and CDR2 is FQNNGV. The CDR3 coding sequence is TGTGCCAGCAGCACCCTTATTAGGACTAGCGGGCCCGAGCAGTACTTC. Protein product: CASSTLIRTSGPEQYF.

This clone was observed a single time. The rearrangement links TRBV7-2 to TRBJ2-6, with 7 nucleotides matching TRBD1. CDR3 length: 16 residues. Losses at the gene ends were 0 bases for V and 2 bases for J; bases not matched to a gene: 1. Germline loops: CDR1 SGHTA, CDR2 FQGNSA. In DNA form, the CDR3 reads TGTGCCAGCAGCTTAGCCAGGGGGACTGGGGCCAACGTCCTGACTTTC. Amino acid sequence: CASSLARGTGANVLTF.

This clone was observed once. The chain couples TRBV4-2 to TRBJ2-3, with TRBD1 identical over 9 bases. Germline V gives CDR1 LGHNA, CDR2 YNFKEQ. J gave up 6 bases and V 1 base, and 5 bases lay outside the gene matches. CDR3 length: 15 amino acids. The CDR3 sequence: CASSQGTGGRDTQYF. In nucleotides, the CDR3 is TGTGCCAGCAGCCAAGGAACAGGGGGCAGGGATACGCAGTATTTT.

This clone appeared once. The chain is built from TRBV9 and TRBJ2-5; TRBD2 aligns across 9 bases. The V gene end was trimmed by 4 bases and the J gene end by 4 bases; junction bases not matched to a gene: 5. The CDR3 is 14 amino acids. Germline lookup yields CDR1 SGDLS and CDR2 YYNGEE. The DNA of the CDR3 is TGTGCCAGCAGCCCCGGTAGCGGGGGAGAGACCCAGTACTTC. Translated: CASSPGSGGETQYF.

This rearrangement joins TRBV11-2 to TRBJ2-1; 9 bases are shared with TRBD1. Germline V gene lookup returns CDR1 SGHAT and CDR2 FQNNGV. V lost 5 bases, J lost 8 bases, and 10 bases stayed unmatched. This CDR3 has 15 amino acids. The CDR3 DNA reads TGTGCCAGCAGCCAGGACAGGGGAGGGCTCGATGAGCAGTTCTTC. This sequence encodes CASSQDRGGLDEQFF.

This clone was counted at least ten times. This chain links TRBV13 with TRBJ1-6; perhaps TRBD1 as D (6 bases). CDR1 is PRHDT and CDR2 is FYEKMQ in the germline V gene (reference sequence). Trimming cost V 2 bases and J 4 bases, with 15 bases left between them. The CDR3 runs to 17 residues. This CDR3 reads CASSLSRDTDYNSPLHF. CDR3 bases: TGTGCCAGCAGCTTATCCCGGGACACGGATTATAATTCACCCCTCCACTTT.

The chain uses TRBV19 and TRBJ2-3; 9 bases align to TRBD1. The CDR3 loop spans 15 amino acids. Germline CDR1 and CDR2: LNHDA and SQIVND (reference sequence). V lost 6 bases and J lost 4; bases outside the gene matches: 8. CDR3 sequence (DNA): TGTGCCAGTAGAGCCGGGACAGGGTTGGCAGATACGCAGTATTTT. This sequence encodes CASRAGTGLADTQYF.

The J gene is TRBJ2-1, the V gene TRBV19; the match to TRBD2 covers 12 bases. The CDR3 contains 14 residues. CDR1 LNHDA and CDR2 SQIVND come from the germline V gene (reference sequence). V lost 6 bases and J lost 5; bases outside the gene matches: 2. The CDR3 loop reads CASSRLAGDNEQFF. The DNA of the CDR3 is TGTGCCAGTAGCAGACTAGCGGGGGACAATGAGCAGTTCTTC.